This T cell receptor beta chain is from a study of blood T cell repertoires in COVID-19. This CDR3 region has 15 residues. The germline V gene has CDR1 SGHVS and CDR2 FNYEAQ. The J segment lost 5 bases and the V segment lost 1 base, leaving 7 bases of the junction unmatched. Only in-frame clones appear in the TCRdb table, and some are missing; sequencing was by immunoSEQ multiplex PCR. The table has around 380,000 clones, over 75% seen once; the top ten hold roughly 1.4%. The sequence was obtained from a man aged 25 to 40 who had recovered from COVID-19. This rearrangement joins TRBV7-6 to TRBJ1-1; 7 bases agree with TRBD1. The sequencing sample was made of PBMCs or T cells enriched from blood (not recorded which). Here the CDR3 reads CASSLGAGQTTEAFF. DNA for the CDR3: TGTGCCAGCAGCTTAGGTGCGGGACAGACTACTGAAGCTTTCTTT.